This T cell receptor beta chain was captured by sequencing in a study of beta chain features in type 1 diabetes. Study conclusions and caveats: Naive, central memory and Treg TCRB repertoires seemed to resemble each other more closely in patients than they did in healthy donors. Among type 1 diabetes patients, VDJ junctions had fewer insertions and more deletions. Across all four CD4+ subsets, people with type 1 diabetes showed modestly shorter TCRB CDR3s. The question left open here concerned HLA type influencing TCRB rearrangement.

Expressed TCRB transcripts got sequenced, as all isolated RNA was reverse transcribed. Repertoires were generated with immunoSEQ multiplex PCR, while TCRdb's copy carries only in-frame clones and drops some. The table lists about 900,000 clones, roughly a sixth of them singletons. In the case of this clone: The antigen is not known.

The source is a woman aged 18-29 years in good health. The sequenced sample consisted of naive CD4+ T cells from blood.

CDR3 in DNA: TGTGCCAGCAGCTTGGGGACAGGGACGGTGCAGTACTTC. It yields the protein CASSLGTGTVQYF. The V and J genes are TRBV5-4 and TRBJ2-7; 8 bases align to TRBD1. Per germline, CDR1 SGHNT and CDR2 YYREEE (reference sequence). J gave up 9 bases and V 0 bases, and 5 bases lay outside the gene matches. This CDR3 spans 13 amino acids.